This TCR beta chain was sequenced during a study of memory CD4+ T cells and cytomegalovirus serostatus. Study-wide context: Donors were healthy Belgian adults, under ten CMV seropositive and 20 to 25 seronegative.

The sort gate was single viable CD3+CD4+CD8-CD45RO+ cells for memory CD4+ T cells. The CDR3 has 14 residues. The ends were cut back, 6 bases at V and 4 bases at J, with 15 bases in the middle. The germline V gene has CDR1 MNHNS and CDR2 SASEGT. Findings and caveats of the study: A US-trained random forest predicted CMV serostatus with median AUC around 0.91.

Only in-frame clones appear in the TCRdb table, and some are missing; sequencing was by immunoSEQ multiplex PCR. The sample holds approximately 44,000 clones, approximately 82% seen once. To note about this clone: What it binds is unknown.

The chain joins TRBV6-1 to TRBJ2-5; possible D gene TRBD2, 7 bases. The sample comprised memory CD4+ T cells from blood. The receptor was isolated from an adult in good health and CMV-seronegative. The CDR3 bases are TGTGCCAGCAGACCTAGGGGGGGTTCAGAGACCCAGTACTTC. It codes for CASRPRGGSETQYF.